This T cell receptor beta chain was captured by sequencing in a study of cytomegalovirus exposure and HLA in healthy donors. Study findings and constraints: Later work showed greater clonal expansion in HLA-associated TCR beta chains than in equally common others. TCR beta V- and J-gene trimming, according to a later analysis, was linked to a missense DCLRE1C variant. Presence/absence analyses treated sequencing depth as roughly uniform across donors.

It was with 60 Vbeta and 13 Jbeta primers that the PCR ran. Assay: immunoSEQ multiplex PCR; the TCRdb copy retains only in-frame clones and omits some. The data show about 270,000 clones, approximately 70% seen once. When sampled, the donors appeared nominally healthy, though they likely had unrecorded immune exposures. Of note for this clone: Its antigen is not identified.

The clonotype comes from a female donor in good health and CMV-seronegative. Sequenced material: PBMCs.

Written as DNA, the CDR3 is TGTGCCAGCAGTTCGGGACTCTCTGGAAACACCATATATTTT. It translates to CASSSGLSGNTIYF. The rearrangement joins TRBV27 to TRBJ1-3; D is perhaps TRBD1 (5 bases). This CDR3 comprises 14 residues. V was shortened by 4 bases and J by 0 bases, with 7 bases between the two germline ends. Per the germline V gene, CDR1 is MNHEY and CDR2 is SMNVEV (reference sequence).